The TCR beta chain under discussion was sequenced for a study of OX40 agonist ivuxolimab in advanced cancers. As for the study in general: The study gave patients intravenous ivuxolimab at 0.01 to 10 mg/kg every 2 weeks. Patients assigned to dose escalation were diagnosed with hepatocellular carcinoma, melanoma, renal cell or head and neck cancer. Age averaged about 62 years (range roughly 23 to 79), and 80% to 90% were male.

This CDR3 region has 14 residues. The V end lost 0 bases, the J end lost 4 bases, and 12 bases lay between the germline ends. Per the germline V gene, CDR1 is GTSNPN and CDR2 is SVGIG (reference sequence). Generated by immunoSEQ multiplex PCR, the TCRdb table keeps only in-frame clones and is missing some. Of 70,000 or so clones listed, around 89% were seen once; the top ten hold about 0.94%. Findings and caveats of the study: CD4+ and CD8+ blood T cells expanded clonally by week 6 at 0.1 to 3.0 mg/kg.

Comments on this clone: Its antigen remains unidentified.

The chain links TRBV30 to TRBJ2-5; D is uncertain. This TCR came from an adult with an advanced solid tumor such as melanoma, head and neck, liver or kidney cancer. The source material was CD4+ or CD8+ T cells sorted from blood, sampled in a trial of the OX40 agonist ivuxolimab. CDR3 in amino acids: CAWSVGSGGETQYF. In nucleotides, the CDR3 is TGTGCCTGGAGTGTAGGGTCGGGTGGAGAGACCCAGTACTTC.